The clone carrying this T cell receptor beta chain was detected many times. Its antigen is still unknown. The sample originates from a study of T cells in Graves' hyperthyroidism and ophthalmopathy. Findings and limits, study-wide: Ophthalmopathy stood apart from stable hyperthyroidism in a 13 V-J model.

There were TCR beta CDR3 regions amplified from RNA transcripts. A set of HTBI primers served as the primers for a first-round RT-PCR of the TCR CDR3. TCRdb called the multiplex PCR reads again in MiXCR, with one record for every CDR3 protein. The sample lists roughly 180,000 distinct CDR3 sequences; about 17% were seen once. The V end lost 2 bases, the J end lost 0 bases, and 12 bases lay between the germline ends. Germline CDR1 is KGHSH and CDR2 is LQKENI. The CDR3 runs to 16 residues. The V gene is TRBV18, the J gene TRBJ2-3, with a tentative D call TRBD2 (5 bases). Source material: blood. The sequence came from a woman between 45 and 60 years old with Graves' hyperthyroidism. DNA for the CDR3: TGTGCCAGCTCACCAATTCCGGCTAGCAGCACAGATACGCAGTATTTT. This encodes CASSPIPASSTDTQYF.